One and the same sample provided the 18 T cell receptor beta chains below, sequenced in a study of T-cell reconstitution after alpha-beta-depleted transplantation in children. The authors prepared the TCRbeta library with unique molecular identifiers. From the PCR reads, TCRdb called clonotypes with MiXCR, one entry per CDR3 protein. The sample lists approximately 220,000 distinct CDR3 sequences, roughly a sixth occurring once. Here the sequenced sample was PBMCs, mostly from graft donor cells, taken 360 days after TCRalphabeta/CD19-depleted stem cell transplant. Source of these receptors: a male patient between 2 and 9 years old who had a stem cell transplant for acute lymphoblastic leukemia, so the T cells may come from the graft donor.

This clonotype was counted between two and nine times. This chain links TRBV27 with TRBJ2-1; maybe TRBD2 (5 bases). Germline CDR1 is MNHEY and CDR2 is SMNVEV (reference sequence). This CDR3 spans 14 amino acids. V dropped 2 bases and J dropped 4 bases, with 9 bases sitting between them. CDR3 nucleotide sequence: TGTGCCAGCAGTTTACTTACTAGTTACAATGAGCAGTTCTTC. As protein: CASSLLTSYNEQFF.

The J gene is TRBJ2-2, the V gene TRBV30; D is uncertain. CDR1 and CDR2 from the germline V gene are GTSNPN and SVGIG (reference sequence). This CDR3 contains 13 residues. Trimming removed 1 base from V and 4 bases from J, with 7 bases in between. The CDR3 DNA follows: TGTGCCTGGAGTGGAGGTTTCACCGGGGAGCTGTTTTTT. Translating it yields CAWSGGFTGELFF.

The J gene is TRBJ2-1, the V gene TRBV7-9; TRBD1 matches 8 bases. The CDR3 loop spans 15 amino acids. Germline V lookup: CDR1 SEHNR, CDR2 FQNEAQ (reference sequence). The V gene end was trimmed by 1 base and the J gene end by 7 bases; junction bases not matched to a gene: 6. CDR3 DNA sequence: TGTGCCAGCAGCTTAGGACAGGGGTTGGGGAATGAGCAGTTCTTC. This sequence encodes CASSLGQGLGNEQFF.

The sample holds a few counts of this clonotype. The chain recombines TRBV20-1 with TRBJ1-1; 7 bases fit TRBD1. V lost 1 base, J lost 5 bases, and 7 bases stayed unmatched. Germline V gene sequence: CDR1 DFQATT, CDR2 SNEGSKA (reference sequence). The CDR3 contains 14 residues. CDR3 nucleotide sequence: TGCAGTGCTAGAGCCGGGGCAGGGGGTACTGAAGCTTTCTTT. Protein sequence: CSARAGAGGTEAFF.

This clonotype has a handful of counts. The chain carries TRBV29-1 and TRBJ2-7, with 10 bases aligning to TRBD2. The junction had 6 bases not matched to a gene; V was cut back by 0 bases and J by 4 bases. This CDR3 region has 15 residues. CDR1 and CDR2 (germline): SQVTM, ANQGSEA. In nucleotides, the CDR3 is TGCAGCGTTGAAGATCAGTCTAGCGGGGGTTACGAGCAGTACTTC. The encoded protein is CSVEDQSSGGYEQYF.

J is TRBJ1-2 and V is TRBV30, with D unresolved. Germline lookup yields CDR1 GTSNPN and CDR2 SVGIG (reference sequence). This CDR3 has 15 residues. The V gene lost 4 bases and the J gene lost 3 bases, with 18 bases spanning the gap. The CDR3 sequence is CAWIYGEGRDYGYTF. In DNA, the CDR3 is TGTGCCTGGATTTACGGAGAAGGGAGGGACTATGGCTACACCTTC.

The chain couples TRBV18 to TRBJ1-1; D is perhaps TRBD1 (6 bases). V dropped 4 bases and J dropped 4 bases, with 19 bases sitting between them. The germline gives CDR1 KGHSH, CDR2 LQKENI. This CDR3 region has 16 residues. The CDR3 DNA reads TGTGCCAGCTCACGAGTCGGGGGCGTTTCTGGCACTGAAGCTTTCTTT. The encoded protein is CASSRVGGVSGTEAFF.

This clonotype has ten or more counts. The CDR3 region has the DNA TGTGCCACAAGGACAGGGCCCGGGGCCAACGTCCTGACTTTC. It codes for CATRTGPGANVLTF. V is TRBV10-3 and J is TRBJ2-6, with 8 bases aligning to TRBD1. The junction had 6 bases not matched to a gene; V was cut back by 10 bases and J by 4 bases. The germline gives CDR1 ENHRY, CDR2 SYGVKD. The CDR3 has 14 residues.

The CDR3 loop reads CASSALARPQETQYF. In DNA form, the CDR3 reads TGTGCCAGCAGTGCGTTAGCGAGACCCCAAGAGACCCAGTACTTC. This chain uses TRBV28 with TRBJ2-5; a possible D gene is TRBD2 (5 bases). V was pared by 5 bases and J by 1 base, with 14 bases between. The CDR3 is 15 residues long. The V gene's germline CDR1 is MDHEN and CDR2 SYDVKM. Looking up the rest from reference TRBV28 and TRBJ2-5 gives the full variable domain: DVKVTQSSRYLVKRTGEKVFLECVQDMDHENMFWYRQDPGLGLRLIYFSYDVKMKEKGDIPEGYSVSREKKERFSLILESASTNQTSMYLCASSALARPQETQYFGPGTRLLVL.

This sequence joins TRBV5-1 and TRBJ2-3; no clear D. V was pared by 5 bases and J by 3 bases, with 4 bases between. In germline, CDR1 is SGHRS, CDR2 YFSETQ. The CDR3 loop spans 11 amino acids. CDR3 amino acids: CASRETDTQYF. The CDR3 DNA sequence: TGCGCCAGCAGGGAAACAGATACGCAGTATTTT.

This clonotype was counted only a few times. The genes are TRBV7-9 and TRBJ2-1, with no clear D. Trimming left V 3 bases short and J 8 bases short, with 11 bases between. Germline CDR1 SEHNR, CDR2 FQNEAQ (reference sequence). CDR3 size: 13 residues. The CDR3 region is CASSLAHSHEQFF. The CDR3 coding sequence is TGTGCCAGCAGCTTGGCTCATTCCCATGAGCAGTTCTTC. Filled out from reference TRBV7-9 and TRBJ2-1, the complete variable domain reads DTGVSQNPRHKITKRGQNVTFRCDPISEHNRLYWYRQTLGQGPEFLTYFQNEAQLEKSRLLSDRFSAERPKGSFSTLEIQRTEQGDSAMYLCASSLAHSHEQFFGPGTRLTVL.

This clonotype has a handful of counts. The rearrangement links TRBV6-5 to TRBJ1-1; a possible D gene is TRBD1 (5 bases). The germline V gene has CDR1 MNHEY and CDR2 SVGAGI. V dropped 4 bases and J dropped 1 base, with 7 bases sitting between them. This CDR3 region has 13 residues. The chain's CDR3 is CASSWGRNTEAFF. CDR3 sequence (DNA): TGTGCCAGCAGTTGGGGCCGGAACACTGAAGCTTTCTTT.

This clonotype was counted only a few times. The chain uses TRBV5-1 and TRBJ2-1; D call uncertain. Trimming stripped 4 bases from V and 7 bases from J, with 12 bases between. Per germline, CDR1 SGHRS and CDR2 YFSETQ. There are 13 residues in the CDR3. CDR3 sequence reads: CASSRSPVNEQFF. The DNA of the CDR3 is TGCGCCAGCAGCCGCTCCCCTGTGAATGAGCAGTTCTTC.

This clonotype has only a few counts. The V gene is TRBV5-1, the J gene TRBJ1-1, with D possibly TRBD1 on 6 matching bases. The CDR3 loop spans 15 amino acids. The V end was cut by 6 bases, the J end by 5 bases, with 20 bases between. Germline V CDR1 and CDR2: SGHRS, YFSETQ. CDR3 protein: CASIQGKNGRTEAFF. CDR3 sequence (DNA): TGCGCCAGCATTCAGGGGAAGAATGGGAGGACTGAAGCTTTCTTT.

The genes are TRBV5-1 and TRBJ1-2, with 12 nucleotides matching TRBD1. This CDR3 has 18 amino acids. Looked up from germline, CDR1 is SGHRS and CDR2 is YFSETQ. Trimming took 0 bases from V and 8 from J; bases not matched to a gene: 14. The CDR3 DNA is TGCGCCAGCAGCTTGGGTTCTGCTCCGGGACAGGGGGCTCGAGGCTACACCTTC. This codes for CASSLGSAPGQGARGYTF. The whole variable domain, filled in from reference TRBV5-1 and TRBJ1-2, reads KAGVTQTPRYLIKTRGQQVTLSCSPISGHRSVSWYQQTPGQGLQFLFEYFSETQRNKGNFPGRFSGRQFSNSRSEMNVSTLELGDSALYLCASSLGSAPGQGARGYTFGSGTRLTVV.

CDR3 region: CASSFQFEGSRGYEQYF. DNA for the CDR3: TGCGCCAGCAGCTTTCAGTTTGAAGGGTCCAGAGGCTACGAGCAGTACTTC. The rearrangement uses TRBV5-1 and TRBJ2-7; no firm D call. Trimming left V 2 bases short and J 3 bases short, with 21 bases between. Per the germline V gene, CDR1 is SGHRS and CDR2 is YFSETQ. The CDR3 covers 17 residues.

The chain carries TRBV28 and TRBJ1-2; TRBD1 matches 7 bases. Unmatched junction bases numbered 7, after V lost 3 bases and J lost 3 bases. CDR3 size: 15 residues. Germline V lookup: CDR1 MDHEN, CDR2 SYDVKM. CDR3: CASSFLPGGYYGYTF. The CDR3, as DNA: TGTGCCAGCAGTTTTCTGCCAGGGGGATACTATGGCTACACCTTC.

This clonotype was observed a few times. The CDR3 DNA follows: TGCAGCGCCGGTCGGACTAGTAGAGAGACCCAGTACTTC. This gives the protein CSAGRTSRETQYF. The chain recombines TRBV29-1 with TRBJ2-5, with 7 bases identical to TRBD2. V lost 7 bases and J lost 4; bases outside the gene matches: 9. The CDR3 runs to 13 residues. The germline CDR1 and CDR2 sequences are SQVTM and ANQGSEA.